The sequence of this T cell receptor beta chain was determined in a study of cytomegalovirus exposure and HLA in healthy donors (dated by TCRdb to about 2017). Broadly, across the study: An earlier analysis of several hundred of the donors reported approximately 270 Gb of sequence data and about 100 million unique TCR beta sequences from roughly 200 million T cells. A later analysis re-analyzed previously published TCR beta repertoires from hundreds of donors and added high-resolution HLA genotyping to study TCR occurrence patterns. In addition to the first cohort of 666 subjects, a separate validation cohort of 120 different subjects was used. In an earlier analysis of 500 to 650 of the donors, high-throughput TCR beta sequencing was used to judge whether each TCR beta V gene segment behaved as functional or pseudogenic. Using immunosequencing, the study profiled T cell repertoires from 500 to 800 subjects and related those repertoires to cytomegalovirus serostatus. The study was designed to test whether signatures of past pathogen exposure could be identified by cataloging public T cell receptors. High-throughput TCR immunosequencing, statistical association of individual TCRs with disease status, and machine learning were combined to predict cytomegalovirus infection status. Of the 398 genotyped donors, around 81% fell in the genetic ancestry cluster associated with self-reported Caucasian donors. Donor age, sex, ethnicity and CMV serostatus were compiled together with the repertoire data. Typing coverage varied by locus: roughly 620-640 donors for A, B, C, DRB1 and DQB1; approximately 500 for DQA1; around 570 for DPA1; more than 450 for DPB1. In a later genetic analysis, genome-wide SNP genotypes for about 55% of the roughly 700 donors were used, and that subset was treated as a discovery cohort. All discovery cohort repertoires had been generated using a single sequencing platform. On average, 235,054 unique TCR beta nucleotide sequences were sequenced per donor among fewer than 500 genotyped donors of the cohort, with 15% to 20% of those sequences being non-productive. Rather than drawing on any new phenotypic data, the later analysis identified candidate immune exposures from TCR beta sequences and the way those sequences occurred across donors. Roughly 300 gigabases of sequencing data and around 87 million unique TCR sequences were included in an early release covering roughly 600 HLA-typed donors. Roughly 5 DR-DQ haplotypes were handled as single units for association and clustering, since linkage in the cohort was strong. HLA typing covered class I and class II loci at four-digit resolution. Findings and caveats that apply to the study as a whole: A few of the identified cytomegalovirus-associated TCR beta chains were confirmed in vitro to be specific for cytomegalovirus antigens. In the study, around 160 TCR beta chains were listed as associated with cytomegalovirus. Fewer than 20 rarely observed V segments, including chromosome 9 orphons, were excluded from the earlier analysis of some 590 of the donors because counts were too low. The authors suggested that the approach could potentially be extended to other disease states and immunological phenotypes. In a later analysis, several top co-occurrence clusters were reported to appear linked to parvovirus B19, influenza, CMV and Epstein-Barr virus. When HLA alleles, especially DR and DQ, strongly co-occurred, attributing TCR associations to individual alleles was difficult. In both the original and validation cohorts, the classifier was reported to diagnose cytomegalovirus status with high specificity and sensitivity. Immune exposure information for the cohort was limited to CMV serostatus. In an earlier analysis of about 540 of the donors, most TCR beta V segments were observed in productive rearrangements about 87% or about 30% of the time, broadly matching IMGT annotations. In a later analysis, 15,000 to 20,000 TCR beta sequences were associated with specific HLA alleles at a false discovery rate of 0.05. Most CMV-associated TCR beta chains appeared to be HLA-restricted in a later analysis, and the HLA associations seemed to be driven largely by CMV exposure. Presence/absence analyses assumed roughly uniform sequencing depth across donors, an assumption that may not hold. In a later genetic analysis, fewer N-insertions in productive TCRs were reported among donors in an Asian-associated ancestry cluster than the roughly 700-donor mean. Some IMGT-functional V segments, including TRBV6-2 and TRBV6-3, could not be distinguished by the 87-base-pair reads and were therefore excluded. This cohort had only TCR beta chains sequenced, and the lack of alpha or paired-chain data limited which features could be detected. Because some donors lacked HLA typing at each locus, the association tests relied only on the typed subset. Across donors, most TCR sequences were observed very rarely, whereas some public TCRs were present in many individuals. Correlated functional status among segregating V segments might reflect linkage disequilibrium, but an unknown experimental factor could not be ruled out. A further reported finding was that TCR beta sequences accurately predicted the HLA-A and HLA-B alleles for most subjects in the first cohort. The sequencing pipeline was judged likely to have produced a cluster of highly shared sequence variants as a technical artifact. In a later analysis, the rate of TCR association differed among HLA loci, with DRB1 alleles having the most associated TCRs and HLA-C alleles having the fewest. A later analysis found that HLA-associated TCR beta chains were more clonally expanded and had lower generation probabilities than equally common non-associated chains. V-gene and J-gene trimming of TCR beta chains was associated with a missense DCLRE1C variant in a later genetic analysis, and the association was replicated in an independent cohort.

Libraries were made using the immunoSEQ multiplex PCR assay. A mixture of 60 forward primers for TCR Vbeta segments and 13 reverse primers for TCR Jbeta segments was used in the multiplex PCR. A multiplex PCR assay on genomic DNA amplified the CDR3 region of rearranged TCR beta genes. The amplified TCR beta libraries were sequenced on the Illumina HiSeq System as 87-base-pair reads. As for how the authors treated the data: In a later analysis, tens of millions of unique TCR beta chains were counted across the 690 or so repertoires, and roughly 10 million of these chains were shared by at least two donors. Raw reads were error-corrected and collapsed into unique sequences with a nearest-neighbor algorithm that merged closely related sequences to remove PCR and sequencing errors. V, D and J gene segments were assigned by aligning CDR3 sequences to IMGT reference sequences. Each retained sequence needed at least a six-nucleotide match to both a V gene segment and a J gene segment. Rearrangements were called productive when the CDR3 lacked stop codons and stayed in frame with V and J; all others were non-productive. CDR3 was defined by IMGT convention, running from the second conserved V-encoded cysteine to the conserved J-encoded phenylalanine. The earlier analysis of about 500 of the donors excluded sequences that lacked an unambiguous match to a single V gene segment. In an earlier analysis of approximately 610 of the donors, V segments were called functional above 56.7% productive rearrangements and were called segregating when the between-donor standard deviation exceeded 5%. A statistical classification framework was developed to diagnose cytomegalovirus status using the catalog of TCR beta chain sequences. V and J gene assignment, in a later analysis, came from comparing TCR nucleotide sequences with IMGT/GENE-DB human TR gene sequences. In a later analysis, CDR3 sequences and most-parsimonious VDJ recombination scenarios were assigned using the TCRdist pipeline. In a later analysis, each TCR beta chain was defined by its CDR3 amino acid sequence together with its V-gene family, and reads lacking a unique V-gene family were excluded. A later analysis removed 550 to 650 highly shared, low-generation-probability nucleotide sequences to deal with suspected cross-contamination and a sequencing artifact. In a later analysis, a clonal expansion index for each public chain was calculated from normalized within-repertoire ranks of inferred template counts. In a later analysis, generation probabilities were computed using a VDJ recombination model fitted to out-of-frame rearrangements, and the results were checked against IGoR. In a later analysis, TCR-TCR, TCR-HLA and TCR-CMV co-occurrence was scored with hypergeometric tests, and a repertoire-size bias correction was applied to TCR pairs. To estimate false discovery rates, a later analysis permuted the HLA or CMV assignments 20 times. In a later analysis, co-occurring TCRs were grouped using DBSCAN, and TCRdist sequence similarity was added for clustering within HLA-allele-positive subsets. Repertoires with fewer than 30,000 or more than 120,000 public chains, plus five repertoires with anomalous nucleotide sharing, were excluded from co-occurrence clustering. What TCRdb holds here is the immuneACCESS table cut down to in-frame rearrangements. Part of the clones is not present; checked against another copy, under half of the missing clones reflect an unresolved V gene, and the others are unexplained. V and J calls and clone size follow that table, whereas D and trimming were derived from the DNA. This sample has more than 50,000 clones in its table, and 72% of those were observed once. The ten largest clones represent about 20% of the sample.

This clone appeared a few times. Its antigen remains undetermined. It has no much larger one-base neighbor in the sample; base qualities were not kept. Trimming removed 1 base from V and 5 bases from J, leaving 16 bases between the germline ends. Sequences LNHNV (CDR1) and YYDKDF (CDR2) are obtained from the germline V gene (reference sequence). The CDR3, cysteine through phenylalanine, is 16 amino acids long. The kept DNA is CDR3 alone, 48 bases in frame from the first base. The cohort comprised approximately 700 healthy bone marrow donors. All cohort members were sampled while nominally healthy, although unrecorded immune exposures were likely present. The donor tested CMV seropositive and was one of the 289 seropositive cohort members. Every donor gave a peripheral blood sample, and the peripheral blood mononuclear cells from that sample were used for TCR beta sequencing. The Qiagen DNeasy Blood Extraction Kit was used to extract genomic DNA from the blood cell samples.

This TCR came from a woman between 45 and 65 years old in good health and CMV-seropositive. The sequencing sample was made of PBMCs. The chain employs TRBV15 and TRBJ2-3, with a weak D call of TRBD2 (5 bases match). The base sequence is TGTGCCACCAGCAGAGCCGAGGGTCCAGGAGGAGATACGCAGTATTTT. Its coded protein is CATSRAEGPGGDTQYF. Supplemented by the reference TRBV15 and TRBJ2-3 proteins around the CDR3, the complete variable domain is DAMVIQNPRYQVTQFGKPVTLSCSQTLNHNVMYWYQQKSSQAPKLLFHYYDKDFNNEADTPDNFQSRRPNTSFCFLDIRSPGLGDTAMYLCATSRAEGPGGDTQYFGPGTRLTVL.